The clone carrying this TCR beta chain was seen more than once but under ten times. Its target is unknown. One entry per CDR3 protein, called by TCRdb with MiXCR from the 5' RACE reads. The repertoire holds around 30,000 distinct CDR3 sequences, roughly 6% seen once, with around 7% in the top ten. The data originate from a study of early T cells in non-severe SARS-CoV-2 infection. Study-wide findings and caveats: The VDJdb matching leaned toward anti-spike CD8 responses and overlooked private and CD4 specificities.

CDR3 length equals 15 residues. Trimming removed 6 bases from V and 4 bases from J, with 16 bases in between. This chain connects TRBV12-3 or TRBV12-4 to TRBJ1-5; D is perhaps TRBD1 (6 bases). Specimen: whole blood. The source of this sequence is an adult who was a healthcare worker with PCR-confirmed SARS-CoV-2 infection or an uninfected control (not recorded which). CDR3 coding DNA: TGTGCCAGCAGCCGGACAGATCTTAGAAATCAGCCCCAGCATTTT. Its protein is CASSRTDLRNQPQHF.